The 12 T cell receptor beta chains given below trace back to one sample, sequenced in a study of blood T cell repertoires in COVID-19. TCRdb's table, derived via immunoSEQ multiplex PCR, lists solely in-frame clones and lacks some. The sample lists around 97,000 clones, around nine tenths occurring once. Material: peripheral blood. These receptors were obtained from a human donor in a cohort sampled during active COVID-19.

The V gene is TRBV3-1 (or the pseudogene TRBV3-2), the J gene TRBJ2-5; 9 bases align to TRBD2. The V and J ends lost 1 base and 5 bases, in that order; junction bases with no gene match: 17. CDR3 size: 19 residues. Germline CDR1 reads LGHDT; CDR2 reads YNNKEL (reference sequence). CDR3 coding DNA: TGTGCCAGCAGCCAAGCCGCTCCCCGTTTGCGGGGGGGCCAGGAGACCCAGTACTTC. Encoded protein: CASSQAAPRLRGGQETQYF.

V gene TRBV5-4 combines with J gene TRBJ1-3; perhaps TRBD1 as D (6 bases). From germline, CDR1 is SGHNT and CDR2 YYREEE (reference sequence). The V and J ends lost 4 bases and 5 bases respectively, with 13 bases between them. CDR3 length equals 14 residues. The CDR3 loop is CASSQDSLRNTIYF. The CDR3 DNA follows: TGTGCCAGCAGCCAGGACAGCCTTCGAAACACCATATATTTT.

The chain uses TRBV3-1 (or the pseudogene TRBV3-2) and TRBJ2-1; TRBD2 matches 9 bases. V shed 1 base, J shed 4 bases, and the junction held 2 bases outside the gene matches. Germline CDR1 LGHDT, CDR2 YNNKEL (reference sequence). This CDR3 has 15 amino acids. As DNA, the CDR3 is TGTGCCAGCAGCCAAGCTAGCGGGACGTACAATGAGCAGTTCTTC. It codes for CASSQASGTYNEQFF.

The gene calls are TRBV7-3 and TRBJ1-1; possible D gene TRBD1, 5 bases. Germline V gene lookup returns CDR1 SGHTA and CDR2 FQGTGA. CDR3 length: 15 residues. Trimming shortened V by 2 bases and J by 4 bases, and 14 bases separated the two germline ends. CDR3 region: CASSLRGGGTTEAFF. In DNA form, the CDR3 reads TGTGCCAGCAGCTTACGGGGCGGGGGAACCACTGAAGCTTTCTTT. The full variable domain, in which reference TRBV7-3 and TRBJ1-1 provide the parts outside the CDR3, is GAGVSQTPSNKVTEKGKYVELRCDPISGHTALYWYRQSLGQGPEFLIYFQGTGAADDSGLPNDRFFAVRPEGSVSTLKIQRTERGDSAVYLCASSLRGGGTTEAFFGQGTRLTVV.

CDR3 nucleotides: TGTGCCAGCAGCTTCGTTGCTGGGGGCGCTGGAAACATTCAGTACTTC. Translation gives CASSFVAGGAGNIQYF. The V and J genes are TRBV7-8 and TRBJ2-4, with D tentatively TRBD1 (6 bases). The CDR3 is 16 amino acids. Trimming stripped 3 bases from V and 6 bases from J, with 18 bases between. From germline, CDR1 is SGHVS and CDR2 FQNEAQ.

CDR3 DNA sequence: TGTGCCAGCAGCTTGGTGTGGCTAGCGGGGGGTAGCACAGATACGCAGTATTTT. Translated, it gives CASSLVWLAGGSTDTQYF. V and J are TRBV5-4 and TRBJ2-3; 11 bases fit TRBD2. V was clipped by 0 bases and J by 0 bases; unmatched bases: 6. The germline V gene has CDR1 SGHNT and CDR2 YYREEE (reference sequence). The CDR3 length is 18 residues.

The rearrangement joins TRBV7-3 to TRBJ2-1; TRBD1 agrees at 8 bases. The CDR3 has 18 amino acids. The germline V gene encodes CDR1 SGHTA and CDR2 FQGTGA. J lost 4 bases, V lost 1 base, and 12 bases had no gene match. This CDR3 reads CASSLISIAGGRYNEQFF. In nucleotides, the CDR3 is TGTGCCAGCAGCTTAATATCAATCGCAGGGGGCCGATACAATGAGCAGTTCTTC.

The chain joins TRBV7-2 to TRBJ2-7, with 11 nucleotides matching TRBD2. J was trimmed by 1 base and V by 5 bases; bases with no gene match: 7. The CDR3 totals 16 residues. Germline lookup yields CDR1 SGHTA and CDR2 FQGNSA. Here the CDR3 reads CASSQMRLAGSYEQYF. The DNA for the CDR3 is TGTGCCAGCAGCCAGATGAGACTAGCGGGATCCTACGAGCAGTACTTC. The variable domain in full, with the rest retrieved from reference TRBV7-2 and TRBJ2-7, is GAGVSQSPSNKVTEKGKDVELRCDPISGHTALYWYRQSLGQGLEFLIYFQGNSAPDKSGLPSDRFSAERTGGSVSTLTIQRTQQEDSAVYLCASSQMRLAGSYEQYFGPGTRLTVT.

V and J are TRBV11-2 and TRBJ2-1; 10 bases fit TRBD2. The CDR3 consists of 14 residues. Germline trimming cut 5 bases from V and 10 bases from J; bases unmatched to any gene: 8. Germline V gene sequence: CDR1 SGHAT, CDR2 FQNNGV. The CDR3 spells CASSLTSGYHEQFF. The CDR3 bases are TGTGCCAGCAGCCTGACTAGCGGGTATCACGAGCAGTTCTTC.

The chain is built from TRBV27 and TRBJ2-7; 12 nucleotides line up with TRBD2. CDR1 MNHEY and CDR2 SMNVEV come from the germline V gene (reference sequence). V dropped 0 bases and J dropped 1; count of bases not matched to a gene: 19. This CDR3 comprises 22 residues. As DNA, the CDR3 is TGTGCCAGCAGTTTATCGCAGTGGAGGGGGACTAGCGGGCTCAGGGCTTCCTACGAGCAGTACTTC. Its translation: CASSLSQWRGTSGLRASYEQYF.

The chain couples TRBV19 to TRBJ1-5; a weak D match, TRBD1 (6 bases). CDR1 is LNHDA and CDR2 is SQIVND in the germline V gene (reference sequence). The CDR3 consists of 13 residues. Trimming took off 5 bases at V and 7 bases at J, with 12 bases between the two ends. The CDR3 protein is CASSSYRDQPQHF. Written as DNA, the CDR3 is TGTGCCAGTAGTTCATACAGGGACCAGCCCCAGCATTTT.

V usage is TRBV28 and J usage is TRBJ1-1, with TRBD1 matching 7 bases. V gave up 3 bases and J gave up 2 bases; unmatched junction bases: 9. Germline CDR1 reads MDHEN; CDR2 reads SYDVKM. There are 16 residues in the CDR3. The CDR3 sequence is CASSLLGKGGNTEAFF. CDR3 bases: TGTGCCAGCAGTTTGTTGGGTAAAGGGGGCAACACTGAAGCTTTCTTT.